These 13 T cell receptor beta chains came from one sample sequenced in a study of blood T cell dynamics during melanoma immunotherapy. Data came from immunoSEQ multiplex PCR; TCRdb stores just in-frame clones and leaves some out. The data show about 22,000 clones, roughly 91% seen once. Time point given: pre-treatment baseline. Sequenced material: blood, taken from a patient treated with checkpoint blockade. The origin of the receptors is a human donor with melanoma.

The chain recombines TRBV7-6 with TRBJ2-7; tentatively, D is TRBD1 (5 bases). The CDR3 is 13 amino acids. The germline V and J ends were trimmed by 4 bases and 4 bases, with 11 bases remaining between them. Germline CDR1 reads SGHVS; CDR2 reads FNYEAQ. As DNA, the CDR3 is TGTGCCAGCAGCTCCCAGGGTGGGTACGAGCAGTACTTC. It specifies CASSSQGGYEQYF.

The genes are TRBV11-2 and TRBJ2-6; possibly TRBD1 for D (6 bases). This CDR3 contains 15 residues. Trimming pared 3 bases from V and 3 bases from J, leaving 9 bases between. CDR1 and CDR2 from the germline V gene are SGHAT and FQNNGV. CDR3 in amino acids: CASSFGTSGANVLTF. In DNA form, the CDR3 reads TGTGCCAGCAGCTTCGGGACAAGTGGGGCCAACGTCCTGACTTTC.

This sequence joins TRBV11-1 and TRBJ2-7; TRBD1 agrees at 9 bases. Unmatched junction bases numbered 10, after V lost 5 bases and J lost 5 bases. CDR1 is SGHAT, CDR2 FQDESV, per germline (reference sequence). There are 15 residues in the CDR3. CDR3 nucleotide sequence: TGTGCCAGCAGCGCGCCGGGACAGGGTCCGAACGAGCAGTACTTC. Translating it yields CASSAPGQGPNEQYF.

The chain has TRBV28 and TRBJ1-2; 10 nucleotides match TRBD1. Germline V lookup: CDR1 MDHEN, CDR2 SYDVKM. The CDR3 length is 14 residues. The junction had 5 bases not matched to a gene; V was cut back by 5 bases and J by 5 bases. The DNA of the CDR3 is TGTGCCAGCAGTCCGGGACAGGGGAGTTATGGCTACACCTTC. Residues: CASSPGQGSYGYTF.

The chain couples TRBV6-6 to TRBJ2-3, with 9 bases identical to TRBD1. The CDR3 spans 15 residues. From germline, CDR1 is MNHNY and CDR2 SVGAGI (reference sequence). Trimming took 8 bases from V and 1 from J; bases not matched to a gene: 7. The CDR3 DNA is TGTGCCAGCTTAGAACAGGGGGCCCGCACAGATACGCAGTATTTT. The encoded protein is CASLEQGARTDTQYF.

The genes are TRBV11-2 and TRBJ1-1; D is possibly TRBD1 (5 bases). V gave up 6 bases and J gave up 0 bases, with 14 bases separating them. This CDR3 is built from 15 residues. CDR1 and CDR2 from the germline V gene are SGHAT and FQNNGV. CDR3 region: CASRLTGGMNTEAFF. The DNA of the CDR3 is TGTGCCAGCAGACTCACGGGGGGGATGAACACTGAAGCTTTCTTT. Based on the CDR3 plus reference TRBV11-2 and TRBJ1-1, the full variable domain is EAGVAQSPRYKIIEKRQSVAFWCNPISGHATLYWYQQILGQGPKLLIQFQNNGVVDDSQLPKDRFSAERLKGVDSTLKIQPAKLEDSAVYLCASRLTGGMNTEAFFGQGTRLTVV.

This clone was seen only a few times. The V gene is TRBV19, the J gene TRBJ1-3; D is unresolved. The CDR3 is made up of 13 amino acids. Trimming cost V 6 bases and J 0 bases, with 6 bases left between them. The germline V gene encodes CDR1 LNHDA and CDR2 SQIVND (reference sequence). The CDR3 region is CASRASSGNTIYF. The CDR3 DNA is TGTGCCAGTAGGGCGAGCTCTGGAAACACCATATATTTT.

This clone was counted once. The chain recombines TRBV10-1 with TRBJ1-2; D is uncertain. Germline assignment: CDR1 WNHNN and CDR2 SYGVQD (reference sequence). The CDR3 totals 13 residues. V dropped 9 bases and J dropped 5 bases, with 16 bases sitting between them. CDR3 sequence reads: CASDGHYFYGYTF. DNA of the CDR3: TGCGCCAGTGACGGGCATTATTTTTATGGCTACACCTTC.

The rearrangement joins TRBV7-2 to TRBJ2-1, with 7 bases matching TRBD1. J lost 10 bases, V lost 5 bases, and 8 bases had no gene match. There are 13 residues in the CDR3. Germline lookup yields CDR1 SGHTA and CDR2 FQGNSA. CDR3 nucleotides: TGTGCCAGCAGCGCGGACAGGTGGGGAGAGCAGTTCTTC. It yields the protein CASSADRWGEQFF.

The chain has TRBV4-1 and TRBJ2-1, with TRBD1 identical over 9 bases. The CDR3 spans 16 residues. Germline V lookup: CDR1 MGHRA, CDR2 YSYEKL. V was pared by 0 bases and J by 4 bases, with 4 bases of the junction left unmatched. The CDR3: CASSQELGTGYNEQFF. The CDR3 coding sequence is TGCGCCAGCAGCCAAGAGTTGGGGACAGGGTACAATGAGCAGTTCTTC.

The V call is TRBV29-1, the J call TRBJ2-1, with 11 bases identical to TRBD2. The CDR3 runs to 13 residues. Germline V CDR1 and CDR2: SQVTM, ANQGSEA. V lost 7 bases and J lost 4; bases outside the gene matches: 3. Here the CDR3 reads CSAGTSGYNEQFF. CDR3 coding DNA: TGCAGCGCCGGGACTAGCGGTTACAATGAGCAGTTCTTC.

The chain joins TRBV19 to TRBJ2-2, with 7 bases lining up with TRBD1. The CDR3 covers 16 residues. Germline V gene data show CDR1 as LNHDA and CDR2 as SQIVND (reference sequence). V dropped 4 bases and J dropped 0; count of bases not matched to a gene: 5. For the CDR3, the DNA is TGTGCCAGTAGTAATCCGCAGGGGGCGAACACCGGGGAGCTGTTTTTT. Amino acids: CASSNPQGANTGELFF.

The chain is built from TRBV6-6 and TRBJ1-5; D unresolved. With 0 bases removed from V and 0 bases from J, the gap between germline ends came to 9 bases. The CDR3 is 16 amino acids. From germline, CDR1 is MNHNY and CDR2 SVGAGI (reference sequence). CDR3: CASSYSGGYSNQPQHF. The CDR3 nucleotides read TGTGCCAGCAGTTACTCCGGCGGTTATAGCAATCAGCCCCAGCATTTT.